A single sample gave rise to the 5 T cell receptor beta chains below, sequenced in a study of T-cell reconstitution after alpha-beta-depleted transplantation in children (dated by TCRdb to about 2016). The treatment or condition label, read with the paper, signifies: allogeneic hematopoietic cell transplantation with graft depleted of TCRalphabeta T cells and CD19 B cells. The method was PCR. The listed sequencing device is Illumina HiSeq 2500. TCR libraries were prepared with molecular barcoding, using unique molecular identifiers to normalize TCRbeta repertoire quantification. TCRdb reran the public reads through fastp at Q25 and MiXCR, keeping productive beta chains. One record per CDR3 amino acid sequence lists the most common genes and DNA. This sample gives fewer than 700,000 distinct CDR3 sequences in total; over 10% of them show up just once. Jointly, the top ten make up around 2.2% of the sample.

Sample: PBMCs, mostly from graft donor cells, taken 360 days after TCRalphabeta/CD19-depleted stem cell transplant. The receptor set was obtained from a male patient aged 10-17 years who had a stem cell transplant for acute myeloid leukemia, so the T cells may come from the graft donor.

This chain connects TRBV29-1 to TRBJ2-1; 7 bases agree with TRBD2. This CDR3 spans 14 amino acids. From germline, CDR1 is SQVTM and CDR2 ANQGSEA. J gave up 4 bases and V 6 bases, and 9 bases lay outside the gene matches. The CDR3: CSVTKAGVYNEQFF. CDR3 nucleotide sequence: TGCAGCGTAACCAAGGCGGGAGTGTACAATGAGCAGTTCTTC.

This clonotype has ten or more counts. J is TRBJ2-1 and V is TRBV2; 12 bases align to TRBD2. V lost 6 bases, J lost 0 bases, and 9 bases stayed unmatched. The V gene's germline CDR1 is SNHLY and CDR2 FYNNEI. CDR3 length: 18 amino acids. Here the CDR3 DNA reads TGTGCCAGCAGGTGGGGACTAGCGGGCGCCAGCTCCTACAATGAGCAGTTCTTC. It specifies CASRWGLAGASSYNEQFF.

This clonotype was picked up a small number of times. The chain joins TRBV28 to TRBJ2-5; 10 nucleotides align to TRBD1. Germline values: CDR1 MDHEN, CDR2 SYDVKM. The V and J ends lost 11 bases and 1 base, in that order; junction bases with no gene match: 10. The CDR3 sequence is 15 residues long. The CDR3 DNA reads TGTGCCGGCATCCTGCGGACAGGGGGCCAAGAGACCCAGTACTTC. Translating gives CAGILRTGGQETQYF.

The V and J genes are TRBV20-1 and TRBJ2-5; the match to TRBD2 covers 7 bases. This CDR3 is built from 15 residues. CDR1 and CDR2 (germline): DFQATT, SNEGSKA (reference sequence). V dropped 0 bases and J dropped 1; count of bases not matched to a gene: 5. Here the CDR3 reads CSARDVASGQETQYF. CDR3 bases: TGCAGTGCTAGAGATGTAGCTAGCGGCCAAGAGACCCAGTACTTC.

V and J are TRBV7-2 and TRBJ2-7, with D unclear. The V end lost 8 bases, the J end lost 1 base, and 0 bases lay between the germline ends. The CDR3 runs 9 residues. Germline assignment: CDR1 SGHTA and CDR2 FQGNSA. Written as DNA, the CDR3 is TGTACCAGCTCCTACGAGCAGTACTTC. Protein sequence: CTSSYEQYF.